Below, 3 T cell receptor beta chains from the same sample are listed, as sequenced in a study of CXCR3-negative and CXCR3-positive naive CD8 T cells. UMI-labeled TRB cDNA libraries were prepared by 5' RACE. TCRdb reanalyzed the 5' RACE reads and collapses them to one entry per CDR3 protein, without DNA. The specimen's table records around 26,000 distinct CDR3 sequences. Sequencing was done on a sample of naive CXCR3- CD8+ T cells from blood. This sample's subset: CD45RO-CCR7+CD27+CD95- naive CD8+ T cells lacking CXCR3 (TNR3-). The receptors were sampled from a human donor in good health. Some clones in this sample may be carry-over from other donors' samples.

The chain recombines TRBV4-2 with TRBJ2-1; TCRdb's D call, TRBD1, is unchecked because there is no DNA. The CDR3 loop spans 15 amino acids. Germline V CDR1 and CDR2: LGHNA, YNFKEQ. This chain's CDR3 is CASSSRSGEYNEQFF.

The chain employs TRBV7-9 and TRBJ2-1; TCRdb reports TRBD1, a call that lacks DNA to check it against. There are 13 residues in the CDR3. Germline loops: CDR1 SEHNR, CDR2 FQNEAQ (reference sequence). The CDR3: CASSSRDYNEQFF.

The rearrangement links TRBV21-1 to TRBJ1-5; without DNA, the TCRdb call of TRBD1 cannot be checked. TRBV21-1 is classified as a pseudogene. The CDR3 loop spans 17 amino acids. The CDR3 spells CASSKEAVGQGDVPQHF.